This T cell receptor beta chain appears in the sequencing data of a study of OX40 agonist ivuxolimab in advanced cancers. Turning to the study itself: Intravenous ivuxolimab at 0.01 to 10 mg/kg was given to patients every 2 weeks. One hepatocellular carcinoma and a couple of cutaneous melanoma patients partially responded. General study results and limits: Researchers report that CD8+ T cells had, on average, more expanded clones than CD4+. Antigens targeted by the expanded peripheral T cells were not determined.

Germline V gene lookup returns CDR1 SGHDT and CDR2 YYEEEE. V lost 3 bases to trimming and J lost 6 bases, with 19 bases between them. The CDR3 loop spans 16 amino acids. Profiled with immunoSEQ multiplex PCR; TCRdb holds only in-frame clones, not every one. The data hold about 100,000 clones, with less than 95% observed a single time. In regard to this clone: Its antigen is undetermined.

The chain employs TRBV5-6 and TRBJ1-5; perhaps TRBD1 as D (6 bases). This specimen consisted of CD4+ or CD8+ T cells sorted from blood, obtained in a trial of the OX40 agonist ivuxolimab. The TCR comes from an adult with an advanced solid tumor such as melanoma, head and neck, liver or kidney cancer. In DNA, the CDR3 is TGTGCCAGCAGCTCCCGGGACACAGTTGTCTCTCAGCCCCAGCATTTT. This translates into CASSSRDTVVSQPQHF.